The sequence of this T cell receptor beta chain was determined in a study of OX40 agonist ivuxolimab in advanced cancers. Overall study findings and caveats: Compared with others, partial responders at 0.1-3.0 mg/kg displayed clonal expansion among the lowest.

Sequenced by immunoSEQ multiplex PCR; TCRdb stores in-frame clones only, minus some. The data hold more than 65,000 clones, with 70% to 90% observed a single time. Notes on this clone: Its antigen is currently unknown.

The TCR comes from an adult with an advanced solid tumor such as melanoma, head and neck, liver or kidney cancer. This specimen was CD4+ or CD8+ T cells sorted from blood, taken in a trial of the OX40 agonist ivuxolimab.

CDR3 coding DNA: TGTGCCAGCAGTTACTCGAACAGCGGAGTAGATACGCAGTATTTT. This sequence encodes CASSYSNSGVDTQYF. The chain has TRBV6-5 and TRBJ2-3, with D possibly TRBD2 on 5 matching bases. V lost 0 bases, J lost 5 bases, and 12 bases lay in between. CDR1 is MNHEY and CDR2 is SVGAGI in the germline V gene. The CDR3 runs to 15 residues.